The TCR beta chain described here comes from a study of blood T cells in healthy people across ages. This CDR3 is 13 amino acids long. CDR1 is SGHAT and CDR2 is FQNNGV in the germline V gene. V was trimmed by 5 bases and J by 10 bases, leaving 15 bases between them. This clonotype was seen once. For the second PCR, which ran for 7 to 11 cycles, a sample-barcoded 5' primer and a J-beta primer mix were used. TCRdb re-called the 5' RACE reads through MiXCR, storing one row per CDR3 protein. This sample has around 1.5 million distinct CDR3 sequences, with approximately 60% found just once. Sequenced material: blood. This sequence was found in a man between 18 and 29 years old in good health. J is TRBJ2-1 and V is TRBV11-2; tentative D call: TRBD2 (6 bases). CDR3: CASSGRLGREQFF. CDR3 DNA: TGTGCCAGCAGCGGGCGGTTGGGGAGGGAGCAGTTCTTC.